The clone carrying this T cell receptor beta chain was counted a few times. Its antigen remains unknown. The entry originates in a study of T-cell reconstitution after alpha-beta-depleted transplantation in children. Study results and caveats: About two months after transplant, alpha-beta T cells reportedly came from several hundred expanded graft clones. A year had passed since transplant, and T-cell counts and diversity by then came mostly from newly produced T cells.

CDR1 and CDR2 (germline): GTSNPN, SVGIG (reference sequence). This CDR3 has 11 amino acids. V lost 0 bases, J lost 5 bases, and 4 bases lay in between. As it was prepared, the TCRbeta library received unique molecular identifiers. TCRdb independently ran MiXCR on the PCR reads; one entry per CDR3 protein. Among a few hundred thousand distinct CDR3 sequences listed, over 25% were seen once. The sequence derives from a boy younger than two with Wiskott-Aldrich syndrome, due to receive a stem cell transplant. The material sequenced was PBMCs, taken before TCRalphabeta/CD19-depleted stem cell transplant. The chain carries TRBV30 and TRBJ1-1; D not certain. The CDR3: CAWSVQTEAFF. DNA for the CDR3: TGTGCCTGGAGTGTACAGACTGAAGCTTTCTTT.